A selection of T cell receptor beta chains follows, all from one sample in a study of shared clonotypes between healthy human individuals. Sequenced by immunoSEQ multiplex PCR; TCRdb stores in-frame clones only, minus some. This sample carries about 750,000 clones, more than 85% of them seen once, and the ten largest clones take less than 25%. Sequences were obtained from naive CD8+ T cells sorted from blood. These receptors were obtained from a man aged 25-45 years in good health. Each CDR3 is given with its conserved first and last residue. Fields, in order: J gene, V gene, clone size, D gene, CDR3 DNA, CDR3 protein. D genes are given only for firm matches. A clone size is listed for some rows: how often the clone was seen (once, few, many), or a class if it is expanded.

J gene: TRBJ1-2
V gene: TRBV9
clone size: NA
D gene: NA
CDR3 DNA: TGTGCCAGCCATGGGGGGTACTACACCTTC
CDR3 protein: CASHGGYYTF

J gene: TRBJ2-1
V gene: TRBV27
clone size: NA
D gene: TRBD2
CDR3 DNA: TGTGCCAGCTCTACGCGGCCTAGCGGAATATACAATGAGCAGTTCTTC
CDR3 protein: CASSTRPSGIYNEQFF

J gene: TRBJ2-7
V gene: TRBV27
clone size: NA
D gene: TRBD1
CDR3 DNA: TGTGCCAGTTCGACAGGGGTCTTTTCCGAGCAGTACTTC
CDR3 protein: CASSTGVFSEQYF

J gene: TRBJ2-3
V gene: TRBV7-8
clone size: NA
D gene: TRBD1
CDR3 DNA: TGTGCCAGCAGCTTATCAACCGGGACAGAGCAGTATTTT
CDR3 protein: CASSLSTGTEQYF

J gene: TRBJ1-5
V gene: TRBV28
clone size: NA
D gene: NA
CDR3 DNA: TGTGCCAGCAGTTTAGAAGGCCGGCAGCCCCAGCATTTT
CDR3 protein: CASSLEGRQPQHF

J gene: TRBJ1-2
V gene: TRBV10-3
clone size: NA
D gene: NA
CDR3 DNA: TGTGCCATCAGTGAGTCGTTGGCGAGTAATGGCTACACCTTC
CDR3 protein: CAISESLASNGYTF

J gene: TRBJ2-3
V gene: TRBV27
clone size: NA
D gene: NA
CDR3 DNA: TGTGCCAGCAGTTTATCCCGGTCGGCAGATACGCAGTATTTT
CDR3 protein: CASSLSRSADTQYF

J gene: TRBJ1-4
V gene: TRBV30
clone size: NA
D gene: TRBD1
CDR3 DNA: TGTGCCTGCTCCGGGACAGGGGGTATGACTAATGAAAAACTGTTTTTT
CDR3 protein: CACSGTGGMTNEKLFF

J gene: TRBJ2-1
V gene: TRBV29-1
clone size: NA
D gene: NA
CDR3 DNA: TGCAGCGTTGTCGGAAACTCCTACAATGAGCAGTTCTTC
CDR3 protein: CSVVGNSYNEQFF

J gene: TRBJ1-2
V gene: TRBV4-1
clone size: NA
D gene: TRBD1
CDR3 DNA: TGCGCCAGCAGCCCCCGACAGGGTAAAATTGGTGGCTACACCTTC
CDR3 protein: CASSPRQGKIGGYTF

J gene: TRBJ2-2
V gene: TRBV15
clone size: once
D gene: NA
CDR3 DNA: TGTGCCACCAGCAGAGATCAGGCCGGAAGCACCGGGGAGCTGTTTTTT
CDR3 protein: CATSRDQAGSTGELFF

J gene: TRBJ1-3
V gene: TRBV29-1
clone size: NA
D gene: TRBD1
CDR3 DNA: TGCAGCGTTGACTGGACAGGTGGAAACACCATATATTTT
CDR3 protein: CSVDWTGGNTIYF

J gene: TRBJ2-7
V gene: TRBV19
clone size: once
D gene: NA
CDR3 DNA: TGTGCCAGTAGTGCCGACCTAGGGACACCCTACGAGCAGTACTTC
CDR3 protein: CASSADLGTPYEQYF

J gene: TRBJ1-1
V gene: TRBV7-6
clone size: many
D gene: TRBD1
CDR3 DNA: TGTGCCAGCAGCTTAACAGGGGGCCCTGTTCCGAACACTGAAGCTTTCTTT
CDR3 protein: CASSLTGGPVPNTEAFF

J gene: TRBJ2-1
V gene: TRBV15
clone size: NA
D gene: NA
CDR3 DNA: TGTGCCACCAGCAGAGATACCGCGGACTCCTACAATGAGCAGTTCTTC
CDR3 protein: CATSRDTADSYNEQFF

J gene: TRBJ2-1
V gene: TRBV19
clone size: once
D gene: TRBD2
CDR3 DNA: TGTGCCAGTAGGCCCGGGACTAGCCCTGAGCAGTTCTTC
CDR3 protein: CASRPGTSPEQFF

J gene: TRBJ2-3
V gene: TRBV4-3
clone size: NA
D gene: NA
CDR3 DNA: TGCGCCAGCAGCCAAGAATACGGGGATACGCAGTATTTT
CDR3 protein: CASSQEYGDTQYF

J gene: TRBJ2-4
V gene: TRBV10-3
clone size: NA
D gene: NA
CDR3 DNA: TGTGCCATCAGTGCTTCGGGACAAGCCGAAAACATTCAGTACTTC
CDR3 protein: CAISASGQAENIQYF

J gene: TRBJ1-1
V gene: TRBV5-1
clone size: NA
D gene: TRBD1
CDR3 DNA: TGCGCCAGCAGCTCGGGGACAGGGGAAATAAATGAAGCTTTCTTT
CDR3 protein: CASSSGTGEINEAFF

J gene: TRBJ2-5
V gene: TRBV6-5
clone size: NA
D gene: TRBD1
CDR3 DNA: TGTGCCAGCAGTTACAACGACAGGGGGCGGGAGACCCAGTACTTC
CDR3 protein: CASSYNDRGRETQYF

J gene: TRBJ2-7
V gene: TRBV28
clone size: NA
D gene: NA
CDR3 DNA: TGTGCCAGCAGTTTTACAGACTCCTACGAGCAGTACTTC
CDR3 protein: CASSFTDSYEQYF

J gene: TRBJ2-7
V gene: TRBV5-1
clone size: NA
D gene: NA
CDR3 DNA: TGCGCCAGCAGCTTGGTGGACGGAGGGTCCTACGAGCAGTACTTC
CDR3 protein: CASSLVDGGSYEQYF

J gene: TRBJ1-2
V gene: TRBV6-6
clone size: NA
D gene: NA
CDR3 DNA: TGTGCCAGCAGTTACGCGCGGGAGGATAACTATGGCTACACCTTC
CDR3 protein: CASSYAREDNYGYTF

J gene: TRBJ2-1
V gene: TRBV28
clone size: NA
D gene: NA
CDR3 DNA: TGTGCCAGCAGTTCCAGAGCGAGTCTGCTGAGCAATGAGCAGTTCTTC
CDR3 protein: CASSSRASLLSNEQFF

J gene: TRBJ2-7
V gene: TRBV6-5
clone size: NA
D gene: NA
CDR3 DNA: TGTGCCAGCAGTTTACGGACAGCCACCTACGAGCAGTACTTC
CDR3 protein: CASSLRTATYEQYF

J gene: TRBJ1-5
V gene: TRBV6-5
clone size: NA
D gene: NA
CDR3 DNA: TGTGCCAGCAGTTACAGGGCGGTGAGCAATCAGCCCCAGCATTTT
CDR3 protein: CASSYRAVSNQPQHF

J gene: TRBJ1-1
V gene: TRBV4-1
clone size: NA
D gene: NA
CDR3 DNA: TGCGCCAGCAGCCAAGTTTATCGGCAACTGCAGAACACTGAAGCTTTCTTT
CDR3 protein: CASSQVYRQLQNTEAFF

J gene: TRBJ2-7
V gene: TRBV4-1
clone size: NA
D gene: TRBD2
CDR3 DNA: TGCGCCAGCAGCCCTACCGGGACTAGCGGTTACGAGCAGTACTTC
CDR3 protein: CASSPTGTSGYEQYF

J gene: TRBJ2-3
V gene: TRBV4-1
clone size: NA
D gene: NA
CDR3 DNA: TGCGCCAGCAGCCCCTATAGCGCCTCCACAGATACGCAGTATTTT
CDR3 protein: CASSPYSASTDTQYF

J gene: TRBJ2-1
V gene: TRBV11-2
clone size: NA
D gene: NA
CDR3 DNA: TGTGCCAGCAGCTCACCGGGACTTAGGCAGTTCTTC
CDR3 protein: CASSSPGLRQFF

J gene: TRBJ2-7
V gene: TRBV27
clone size: NA
D gene: TRBD1
CDR3 DNA: TGTGCCAGCACTAGCATGACAGGGGGCTCCTACGAGCAGTACTTC
CDR3 protein: CASTSMTGGSYEQYF

J gene: TRBJ1-2
V gene: TRBV30
clone size: NA
D gene: NA
CDR3 DNA: TGTGCCTGGGAGGACTTTGCAGGGTATTACTATGGCTACACCTTC
CDR3 protein: CAWEDFAGYYYGYTF

J gene: TRBJ2-7
V gene: TRBV29-1
clone size: NA
D gene: NA
CDR3 DNA: TGCAGCGTCAAACTGACCTACGAGCAGTACTTC
CDR3 protein: CSVKLTYEQYF

J gene: TRBJ2-7
V gene: TRBV28
clone size: once
D gene: TRBD2
CDR3 DNA: TGTGCCAGCAGTTTTTCGGGAGGGGGGGAGTACTTC
CDR3 protein: CASSFSGGGEYF

J gene: TRBJ1-2
V gene: TRBV27
clone size: NA
D gene: NA
CDR3 DNA: TGTGCCAGCAGCCCCGCCGTCAGGGGCATAGGTGGCTACACCTTC
CDR3 protein: CASSPAVRGIGGYTF

J gene: TRBJ2-7
V gene: TRBV5-1
clone size: NA
D gene: TRBD1
CDR3 DNA: TGCGCCAGCAGCCACAGACAGGGGGAAACCTACGAGCAGTACTTC
CDR3 protein: CASSHRQGETYEQYF

J gene: TRBJ2-5
V gene: TRBV5-6
clone size: NA
D gene: TRBD2
CDR3 DNA: TGTGCCAGCAGCTCCGGACTAGTCCGCCAAGAGACCCAGTACTTC
CDR3 protein: CASSSGLVRQETQYF

J gene: TRBJ2-7
V gene: TRBV27
clone size: NA
D gene: NA
CDR3 DNA: TGTGCCAGCAGTTTGGCCCCGCTTGGGGAGCAGTACTTC
CDR3 protein: CASSLAPLGEQYF

J gene: TRBJ1-1
V gene: TRBV6-6
clone size: NA
D gene: TRBD1
CDR3 DNA: TGTGCCAGCAGTTACTCGACGGACAGGGTGGGCACTGAAGCTTTCTTT
CDR3 protein: CASSYSTDRVGTEAFF

J gene: TRBJ2-2
V gene: TRBV27
clone size: NA
D gene: NA
CDR3 DNA: TGTGCCAGCAGTTTTAGGCGTATGAACACCGGGGAGCTGTTTTTT
CDR3 protein: CASSFRRMNTGELFF

J gene: TRBJ1-2
V gene: TRBV27
clone size: NA
D gene: TRBD1
CDR3 DNA: TGTGCCAGCAGGGGACAGGGATTGGGGGGCTACACCTTC
CDR3 protein: CASRGQGLGGYTF

J gene: TRBJ1-1
V gene: TRBV6-5
clone size: NA
D gene: NA
CDR3 DNA: TGTGCCAGCAGTTGGGGAGGGAACACTGAAGCTTTCTTT
CDR3 protein: CASSWGGNTEAFF

J gene: TRBJ2-1
V gene: TRBV7-9
clone size: NA
D gene: TRBD2
CDR3 DNA: TGTGCCAGCAGCCCCCGAAGGGTAGCGGGGGTCAATGAGCAGTTCTTC
CDR3 protein: CASSPRRVAGVNEQFF

J gene: TRBJ2-5
V gene: TRBV4-1
clone size: NA
D gene: TRBD1
CDR3 DNA: TGCGCCAGCAGCCAAGATGCAGGGGGCGAGACCCAGTACTTC
CDR3 protein: CASSQDAGGETQYF

J gene: TRBJ2-1
V gene: TRBV27
clone size: NA
D gene: NA
CDR3 DNA: TGTGCCAGCGCGGGGGCTAATAAATACAATGAGCAGTTCTTC
CDR3 protein: CASAGANKYNEQFF

J gene: TRBJ1-1
V gene: TRBV7-8
clone size: NA
D gene: TRBD1
CDR3 DNA: TGTGCCAGCAGCTTACGGGACAGGGGCTCACGCGCTGAAGCTTTCTTT
CDR3 protein: CASSLRDRGSRAEAFF

J gene: TRBJ1-2
V gene: TRBV5-6
clone size: NA
D gene: NA
CDR3 DNA: TGTGCCAGCAGCCAAACCAACACAGGATTCGGTGGCTACACCTTC
CDR3 protein: CASSQTNTGFGGYTF

J gene: TRBJ1-5
V gene: TRBV6-4
clone size: NA
D gene: NA
CDR3 DNA: TGTGCCAGCAGGCCAGGGGAGTTTGATTGGGGCAATCAGCCCCAGCATTTT
CDR3 protein: CASRPGEFDWGNQPQHF

J gene: TRBJ1-3
V gene: TRBV7-9
clone size: once
D gene: TRBD1
CDR3 DNA: TGTGCCAGCAGCTCGGACAGGGTGGATGGAAACACCATATATTTT
CDR3 protein: CASSSDRVDGNTIYF

J gene: TRBJ1-1
V gene: TRBV2
clone size: NA
D gene: NA
CDR3 DNA: TGTGCCAGCGTCGTGAACACTGAAGCTTTCTTT
CDR3 protein: CASVVNTEAFF

J gene: TRBJ1-2
V gene: TRBV7-8
clone size: NA
D gene: NA
CDR3 DNA: TGTGCCAGCAGCCGAGACCCCGGGACAACTAACTATGGCTACACCTTC
CDR3 protein: CASSRDPGTTNYGYTF

J gene: TRBJ1-2
V gene: TRBV29-1
clone size: NA
D gene: NA
CDR3 DNA: TGCAGCGTTGAGGCACGGCAGGGCCCCAGTTGG
CDR3 protein: CSVEARQGPSW

J gene: TRBJ1-2
V gene: TRBV7-9
clone size: NA
D gene: NA
CDR3 DNA: TGTGCCAGCAGCACGTCCGGCCAGGTCGGCTATGGCTACACCTTC
CDR3 protein: CASSTSGQVGYGYTF

J gene: TRBJ2-5
V gene: TRBV7-9
clone size: NA
D gene: NA
CDR3 DNA: TGTGCCAGCAGCCGACTTGGGGCGGGGGAGACCCAGTACTTC
CDR3 protein: CASSRLGAGETQYF

J gene: TRBJ2-7
V gene: TRBV6-5
clone size: NA
D gene: TRBD1
CDR3 DNA: TGTGCCAGCAGTTACTCGCTACAGGGGGCCGGGGAGCAGTACTTC
CDR3 protein: CASSYSLQGAGEQYF

J gene: TRBJ1-1
V gene: TRBV29-1
clone size: NA
D gene: NA
CDR3 DNA: TGCAGCGCCGCGGCCCTTGAGGGGAACACTGAAGCTTTCTTT
CDR3 protein: CSAAALEGNTEAFF

J gene: TRBJ2-1
V gene: TRBV2
clone size: once
D gene: TRBD2
CDR3 DNA: TGTGCCAGCCTCCTAGCGGGAGGGCGCGACAATGAGCAGTTCTTC
CDR3 protein: CASLLAGGRDNEQFF

J gene: TRBJ2-2
V gene: TRBV7-7
clone size: NA
D gene: TRBD1
CDR3 DNA: TGTGCTAGCAGCTTAAACAGGGGATCCGGGGAGCTGTTTTTT
CDR3 protein: CASSLNRGSGELFF

J gene: TRBJ1-5
V gene: TRBV19
clone size: NA
D gene: NA
CDR3 DNA: TGTGCCAGTACCACTACAGGGCAACTTCAGCCCCAGCATTTT
CDR3 protein: CASTTTGQLQPQHF

J gene: TRBJ1-5
V gene: TRBV21-1
clone size: NA
D gene: NA
CDR3 DNA: TGTGCCAGCAGACTCAGGAAACGGGGAGCGGGCAATCAGCCCCAGCATTTT
CDR3 protein: CASRLRKRGAGNQPQHF